Each of the 9 T cell receptor beta chains below was sequenced from the same sample in a study of read filtering for tumor transcriptome and immune sequencing. Molecular barcoded adaptors covering alpha/delta and beta/gamma chains were used on around 400 ng RNA. TCRdb re-called the reads through MiXCR, storing one row per CDR3 protein. The repertoire holds tens of thousands of distinct CDR3 sequences, approximately 14% seen once, with around 7.3% in the top ten. The sequenced sample was a population of CD138-negative cells sorted from bone marrow. Receptor source: a donor at least 40 years old with multiple myeloma.

The table lists this clonotype with many counts. This chain joins TRBV5-1 and TRBJ2-7; D may be TRBD2 (7 bases). The CDR3 sequence is 17 residues long. Germline-derived CDR1 and CDR2 are SGHRS and YFSETQ. V lost 3 bases to trimming and J lost 0 bases, with 19 bases between them. In nucleotides, the CDR3 is TGCGCCAGCAGCTCCCAGTCGGGGGGCTTCAGCTCCTACGAGCAGTACTTC. It is translated as CASSSQSGGFSSYEQYF.

The table lists this clonotype with a few counts. The chain is built from TRBV7-9 and TRBJ2-2, with 7 nucleotides matching TRBD1. Per the germline V gene, CDR1 is SEHNR and CDR2 is FQNEAQ (reference sequence). This CDR3 has 14 residues. The V gene end was trimmed by 8 bases and the J gene end by 1 base; junction bases not matched to a gene: 4. The CDR3 nucleotides are TGTGCCAGCGAACAGGGGTGGAACACCGGGGAGCTGTTTTTT. Translated, it gives CASEQGWNTGELFF.

Details on this clonotype: This clone may be a read error of a much larger clone one base away. V is TRBV12-3 or TRBV12-4 and J is TRBJ1-5; TRBD1 might be the D (5 bases). The CDR3 length is 15 residues. The CDR3: CASSLGQGINQPRHF. For the CDR3, the DNA is TGTGCCAGCAGTTTAGGGCAGGGAATCAATCAGCCCCGGCATTTT.

As for this clonotype: A much larger clone sits a single nucleotide away, making a read error possible. This sequence joins TRBV5-1 and TRBJ2-7, with 10 positions matching TRBD2. The V gene end was trimmed by 6 bases and the J gene end by 0 bases; junction bases not matched to a gene: 12. This CDR3 spans 17 amino acids. Germline values: CDR1 SGHRS, CDR2 YFSETQ. The CDR3 protein is CASNRTSGALSSYEQYF. In DNA form, the CDR3 reads TGCGCCAGCAATAGGACTAGCGGAGCCTTGAGCTCCTACGAGCAGTACTTC.

For this clonotype: Only one base separates this from a far larger clonotype, so it likely reflects a read error. The chain links TRBV12-3 or TRBV12-4 to TRBJ1-1; the match to TRBD1 covers 9 bases. This CDR3 has 15 amino acids. CDR3 nucleotide sequence: TGTGCCAGCAGTCCACCGGGACAGGGTCCTTCACCCCACCACTTT. This codes for CASSPPGQGPSPHHF.

In this sample, this clonotype turned up a few times. The genes are TRBV7-8 and TRBJ1-6; TRBD1 matches 7 bases. Germline V gives CDR1 SGHVS, CDR2 FQNEAQ. The CDR3 contains 14 residues. J was trimmed by 7 bases and V by 4 bases; bases with no gene match: 4. The DNA for the CDR3 is TGTGCCAGCAGCTACAGGGGAAGGAATTCACCCCTCCACTTT. It specifies CASSYRGRNSPLHF.

This clonotype has at least ten counts. The CDR3, as DNA: TGTGCCAGCACCCTGACTAGCGGGAGATTAGAGACCCAGTACTTC. This translates into CASTLTSGRLETQYF. V gene TRBV6-2 or TRBV6-3 combines with J gene TRBJ2-5; 12 bases are shared with TRBD2. This CDR3 comprises 15 residues. Germline V CDR1 and CDR2: MNHEY, SVGEGT. V lost 7 bases to trimming and J lost 4 bases; unmatched junction nucleotides: 7.

This clonotype was detected many times. The rearrangement joins TRBV30 to TRBJ2-7; 12 positions match TRBD2. The CDR3 loop spans 18 amino acids. Trimming at V came to 1 base and at J to 3 bases, leaving 13 bases not matched to a gene. Germline CDR1 GTSNPN, CDR2 SVGIG (reference sequence). The CDR3 protein is CAWSASGLAGFAYYEQYF. DNA for the CDR3: TGTGCCTGGAGTGCTTCAGGACTAGCGGGGTTCGCTTACTACGAGCAGTACTTC.

This clonotype is labeled as medium-sized. The chain combines TRBV10-3 with TRBJ2-1; no reliable D call. Germline V gene data show CDR1 as ENHRY and CDR2 as SYGVKD. This CDR3 is built from 12 residues. The V end was cut by 2 bases, the J end by 6 bases, with 5 bases between. The CDR3 loop is CAISEAGNEQFF. CDR3 nucleotides: TGTGCCATCAGTGAGGCTGGCAATGAGCAGTTCTTC.